This T cell receptor (beta chain) was retrieved from a study of monozygotic twins with inflammatory bowel disease. TCRdb re-called the 5' RACE reads and shows each CDR3 protein once, DNA omitted. In all, the sample yields some 330,000 distinct CDR3 sequences. The CDR3 sequence is 13 residues long. The V gene's germline CDR1 is SNHLY and CDR2 FYNNEI. Per donor there was one draw, yielding a blood sample of around 2.5 ml. The rearrangement links TRBV2 to TRBJ2-5; TCRdb picks TRBD1, but there is no DNA to check that call. This TCR came from a human donor with ulcerative colitis or Crohn's disease, or a healthy co-twin of an affected twin (not recorded which). The sequenced sample was blood. CDR3 region: CATDRSGQETQYF.